The 27 T cell receptor beta chains presented below share a single source sample, sequenced in a study of blood T cell repertoires in COVID-19. Here immunoSEQ multiplex PCR was the method, and the copy in TCRdb shows in-frame clones only, minus some. The data contain more than 200,000 clones, approximately 88% of them singletons. The sequenced sample was peripheral blood. The receptors were gathered from a man in his forties with acute or convalescent COVID-19.

The chain is built from TRBV4-3 and TRBJ2-7, with a possible D match to TRBD2 (5 bases). The germline gives CDR1 LGHNA, CDR2 YSLEER. The CDR3 has 15 residues. The V and J ends lost 4 bases and 3 bases respectively, with 16 bases between them. Written as DNA, the CDR3 is TGCGCCAGCAGCCCTCAGCCTCGGACTGGCTACGAGCAGTACTTC. Translated, it gives CASSPQPRTGYEQYF.

The V gene is TRBV7-8, the J gene TRBJ2-3, with 9 nucleotides matching TRBD1. This CDR3 contains 14 residues. J lost 10 bases, V lost 5 bases, and 10 bases had no gene match. CDR1 is SGHVS, CDR2 FQNEAQ, per germline. CDR3 residues: CASSPDRGRLSQYF. The CDR3 bases are TGTGCCAGCAGCCCCGACAGGGGGAGGCTATCGCAGTATTTT.

The V gene is TRBV2, the J gene TRBJ1-2; TRBD1 might be the D (6 bases). V was cut by 0 bases and J by 4 bases, with 9 bases left in between. From germline, CDR1 is SNHLY and CDR2 FYNNEI. The CDR3 sequence is 14 residues long. The CDR3 sequence is CASSEAGAIYGYTF. As DNA, the CDR3 is TGTGCCAGCAGTGAAGCGGGGGCCATCTATGGCTACACCTTC.

V is TRBV6-5 and J is TRBJ1-5; tentative D call: TRBD1 (5 bases). Trimming pared 6 bases from V and 8 bases from J, leaving 17 bases between. The CDR3 is 14 amino acids. From germline, CDR1 is MNHEY and CDR2 SVGAGI. CDR3 DNA: TGTGCCAGCAGCCGCGCAGGGTATCTCAAGCCCCAGCATTTT. Protein sequence: CASSRAGYLKPQHF.

The CDR3 DNA reads as TGTGCCACCAGCAGAGATCAGGGCTTGAGCACAGATACGCAGTATTTT. Translated, it gives CATSRDQGLSTDTQYF. The chain links TRBV15 to TRBJ2-3, with D perhaps matching TRBD1 (5 bases). The germline V and J ends were trimmed by 0 bases and 0 bases, with 10 bases remaining between them. The V gene's germline CDR1 is LNHNV and CDR2 YYDKDF (reference sequence). CDR3 size: 16 residues. The whole variable domain, remainder taken from reference TRBV15 and TRBJ2-3, is DAMVIQNPRYQVTQFGKPVTLSCSQTLNHNVMYWYQQKSSQAPKLLFHYYDKDFNNEADTPDNFQSRRPNTSFCFLDIRSPGLGDTAMYLCATSRDQGLSTDTQYFGPGTRLTVL.

CDR3 bases: TGTGCTAGTGGTTTATTGGGCGAGACCCAGTACTTC. Amino acid sequence: CASGLLGETQYF. V and J are TRBV12-5 and TRBJ2-5; no reliable D call. V lost 3 bases and J 5 bases, leaving 7 bases between the germline ends. Looked up from germline, CDR1 is LGHNT and CDR2 is FRNRAP. The CDR3 sequence is 12 residues long.

CDR3 in DNA: TGTGCCAGCAGTAAGACGACAGGGGTAAATTCACCCCTCCACTTT. Its translation: CASSKTTGVNSPLHF. V and J are TRBV6-5 and TRBJ1-6; TRBD1 matches 8 bases. Germline-derived CDR1 and CDR2 are MNHEY and SVGAGI. The CDR3 is made up of 15 amino acids. Trimming took 5 bases from V and 7 from J; bases not matched to a gene: 7.

The J gene is TRBJ2-5, the V gene TRBV10-3, with D possibly being TRBD2 (6 bases). The CDR3 spans 14 residues. V lost 8 bases to trimming and J lost 5 bases, with 18 bases between them. CDR1 is ENHRY, CDR2 SYGVKD, per germline. Here the CDR3 reads CAISTGATGETQYF. CDR3 sequence (DNA): TGTGCCATCTCTACGGGAGCTACTGGGGAGACCCAGTACTTC.

In this sample, this clone turned up a few times. The chain recombines TRBV14 with TRBJ2-5, with D perhaps matching TRBD2 (5 bases). Germline values: CDR1 SGHDN, CDR2 FVKESK. V lost 4 bases and J 0 bases, leaving 9 bases between the germline ends. The CDR3 consists of 14 residues. CDR3 nucleotide sequence: TGTGCCAGCAGCCGGGAGTTGTACCAAGAGACCCAGTACTTC. It translates to CASSRELYQETQYF. Looking up the rest from reference TRBV14 and TRBJ2-5 gives the full variable domain: EAGVTQFPSHSVIEKGQTVTLRCDPISGHDNLYWYRRVMGKEIKFLLHFVKESKQDESGMPNNRFLAERTGGTYSTLKVQPAELEDSGVYFCASSRELYQETQYFGPGTRLLVL.

J is TRBJ2-3 and V is TRBV4-3; the match to TRBD2 covers 8 bases. Per the germline V gene, CDR1 is LGHNA and CDR2 is YSLEER. CDR3 length: 15 residues. J lost 1 base, V lost 0 bases, and 0 bases had no gene match. CDR3 in DNA: TGCGCCAGCAGCCAAGAAGCGGGAGGCACAGATACGCAGTATTTT. Translated, it gives CASSQEAGGTDTQYF.

V usage is TRBV19 and J usage is TRBJ2-1; D gene ambiguous. V gave up 7 bases and J gave up 8 bases, with 18 bases separating them. Germline loops: CDR1 LNHDA, CDR2 SQIVND (reference sequence). The CDR3 is made up of 14 amino acids. CDR3 DNA: TGTGCCAGTACCGACTCCCAAATTGACCATGAGCAGTTCTTC. This codes for CASTDSQIDHEQFF.

The table lists this clone with a count of one. The V and J genes are TRBV1 and TRBJ1-1; TRBD1 is taken as the D call from the table, unchecked against the DNA. TRBV1 is annotated as a pseudogene. This CDR3 has 19 amino acids. Written as DNA, the CDR3 is TGCACCAGCAGCCAATCCGGGACAGGGGGCGATTTATTGAACACTGAAGCTTTCTTT. Protein product: CTSSQSGTGGDLLNTEAFF.

The chain couples TRBV19 to TRBJ2-5, with TRBD1 matching over 11 bases. This CDR3 contains 14 residues. The germline gives CDR1 LNHDA, CDR2 SQIVND (reference sequence). The V gene end was trimmed by 5 bases and the J gene end by 5 bases; junction bases not matched to a gene: 4. The DNA of the CDR3 is TGTGCCAGTAGTGCGGACAGGGGGCATGAGACCCAGTACTTC. It encodes CASSADRGHETQYF.

The chain joins TRBV5-4 to TRBJ1-1; D uncertain. V lost 1 base, J lost 4 bases, and 11 bases lay in between. CDR3 length: 14 amino acids. From germline, CDR1 is SGHNT and CDR2 YYREEE (reference sequence). The CDR3 sequence is CASSLRGAGTEAFF. The CDR3 nucleotides are TGTGCCAGCAGCTTGAGAGGAGCTGGCACTGAAGCTTTCTTT.

The chain joins TRBV18 to TRBJ1-2, with 9 nucleotides matching TRBD1. Trimming cost V 2 bases and J 8 bases; bases outside gene matches: 6. Per germline, CDR1 KGHSH and CDR2 LQKENI. This CDR3 comprises 14 residues. CDR3 sequence reads: CASSPAGTGYGYTF. The CDR3 DNA reads as TGTGCCAGCTCACCAGCCGGGACAGGGTACGGCTACACCTTC.

Only a few counts were recorded for this clone. J is TRBJ1-5 and V is TRBV28; D not resolved. Trimming stripped 4 bases from V and 3 bases from J, with 7 bases between. The CDR3 sequence is 13 residues long. Looked up from germline, CDR1 is MDHEN and CDR2 is SYDVKM. The CDR3 nucleotides read TGTGCCAGCAGTTCAGATATCAATCAGCCCCAGCATTTT. This translates into CASSSDINQPQHF.

The CDR3 region has the DNA TGTGCCTGGAGTGTAGGGGGAGCAGTGACCGGGGAGCTGTTTTTT. It specifies CAWSVGGAVTGELFF. V is TRBV30 and J is TRBJ2-2; maybe TRBD1 (6 bases). Trimming removed 0 bases from V and 5 bases from J, with 13 bases in between. The CDR3 length is 15 residues. CDR1 is GTSNPN and CDR2 is SVGIG in the germline V gene (reference sequence).

In regard to this clone: Other nucleotide sequences from this sample produce the same CDR3. J is TRBJ1-2 and V is TRBV25-1; D gene unclear. The CDR3 is made up of 14 amino acids. CDR1 MGHDK and CDR2 SYGVNS come from the germline V gene. Trimming stripped 2 bases from V and 0 bases from J, with 7 bases between. The CDR3 reads CASSERGPNYGYTF. As DNA, the CDR3 is TGTGCCAGCAGTGAACGAGGGCCTAACTATGGCTACACCTTC.

This chain links TRBV10-3 with TRBJ1-2; 8 positions agree with TRBD1. The CDR3 is 15 amino acids. Losses at the gene ends were 7 bases for V and 2 bases for J; bases not matched to a gene: 9. Germline loops: CDR1 ENHRY, CDR2 SYGVKD. CDR3 region: CAITLDRESNYGYTF. In DNA, the CDR3 is TGTGCCATCACCCTGGACAGGGAATCAAACTATGGCTACACCTTC.

V gene TRBV30 combines with J gene TRBJ2-5; D uncertain. V lost 1 base, J lost 0 bases, and 6 bases lay in between. The CDR3 contains 13 residues. Germline loops: CDR1 GTSNPN, CDR2 SVGIG (reference sequence). This CDR3 reads CAWSAGYQETQYF. DNA of the CDR3: TGTGCCTGGAGTGCCGGGTACCAAGAGACCCAGTACTTC.

The chain couples TRBV5-1 to TRBJ2-1, with unresolved D. CDR3 length: 15 amino acids. Between the trimmed V and J ends, which lost 1 base and 0 bases, there was a span of 8 bases. Germline lookup yields CDR1 SGHRS and CDR2 YFSETQ. CDR3: CASSLRLSSYNEQFF. CDR3 nucleotides: TGCGCCAGCAGCTTGCGACTCAGCTCCTACAATGAGCAGTTCTTC.

This chain's CDR3 is CASSKREDDTQYF. The DNA for the CDR3 is TGTGCCAGTAGTAAGAGGGAGGACGATACGCAGTATTTT. The chain uses TRBV19 and TRBJ2-3; D is perhaps TRBD2 (6 bases). Germline CDR1 reads LNHDA; CDR2 reads SQIVND (reference sequence). V lost 4 bases and J lost 6, with 11 bases in between. There are 13 residues in the CDR3.

This rearrangement joins TRBV29-1 to TRBJ2-1; D may be TRBD1 (5 bases). Germline lookup yields CDR1 SQVTM and CDR2 ANQGSEA. The ends were cut back, 7 bases at V and 9 bases at J, with 22 bases in the middle. The CDR3 runs to 14 residues. The CDR3 here is CSGQFRGGSAEQFF. In DNA form, the CDR3 reads TGCAGCGGTCAGTTTAGGGGCGGAAGCGCTGAGCAGTTCTTC.

The J gene is TRBJ2-5, the V gene TRBV10-3, with 10 bases aligning to TRBD2. The ends lost 3 bases at V and 4 bases at J; junction bases unmatched: 2. The CDR3 sequence is 14 residues long. CDR1 and CDR2 (germline): ENHRY, SYGVKD. Here the CDR3 DNA reads TGTGCCATCAGTGACGGACTAGCGGTAGAGACCCAGTACTTC. It codes for CAISDGLAVETQYF.

The chain recombines TRBV11-2 with TRBJ1-4, with 7 nucleotides matching TRBD1. The CDR3 consists of 14 residues. Germline CDR1 reads SGHAT; CDR2 reads FQNNGV. V lost 5 bases, J lost 6 bases, and 6 bases stayed unmatched. The CDR3 sequence is CASSRGTEYEKLFF. The CDR3 DNA sequence: TGTGCCAGCAGCCGCGGGACAGAGTATGAAAAACTGTTTTTT. Filled out from reference TRBV11-2 and TRBJ1-4, the complete variable domain reads EAGVAQSPRYKIIEKRQSVAFWCNPISGHATLYWYQQILGQGPKLLIQFQNNGVVDDSQLPKDRFSAERLKGVDSTLKIQPAKLEDSAVYLCASSRGTEYEKLFFGSGTQLSVL.

The chain joins TRBV6-5 to TRBJ1-4; D possibly corresponds to TRBD1 (5 bases). Trimming took 7 bases from V and 4 from J, leaving 16 bases between them. CDR1 MNHEY and CDR2 SVGAGI come from the germline V gene. The CDR3 length is 15 residues. DNA for the CDR3: TGTGCCAGCATCGAGAGGAGGGGATTTAATGAAAAACTGTTTTTT. It specifies CASIERRGFNEKLFF.

V is TRBV7-9 and J is TRBJ2-3; possible D gene TRBD2, 6 bases. Trimming removed 3 bases from V and 9 bases from J, with 13 bases in between. The CDR3 extends over 13 amino acids. Germline V gene data show CDR1 as SEHNR and CDR2 as FQNEAQ (reference sequence). CDR3: CASSLRSGRTQYF. CDR3 coding DNA: TGTGCCAGCAGCTTGCGTAGCGGCAGGACGCAGTATTTT.